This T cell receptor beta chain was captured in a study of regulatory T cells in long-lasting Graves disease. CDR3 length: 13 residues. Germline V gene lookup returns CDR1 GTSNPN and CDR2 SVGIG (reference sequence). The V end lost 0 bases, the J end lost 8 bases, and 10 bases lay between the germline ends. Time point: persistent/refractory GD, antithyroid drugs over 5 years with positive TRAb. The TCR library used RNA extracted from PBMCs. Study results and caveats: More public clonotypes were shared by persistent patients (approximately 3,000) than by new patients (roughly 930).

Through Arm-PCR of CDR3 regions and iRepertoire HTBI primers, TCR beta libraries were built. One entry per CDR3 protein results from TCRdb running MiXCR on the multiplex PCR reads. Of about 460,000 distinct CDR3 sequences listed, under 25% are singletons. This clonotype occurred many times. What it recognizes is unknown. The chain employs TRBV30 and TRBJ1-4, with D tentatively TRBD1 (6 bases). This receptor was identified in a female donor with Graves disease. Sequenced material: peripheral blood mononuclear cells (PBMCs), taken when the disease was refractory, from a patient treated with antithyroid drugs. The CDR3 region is CAWSVQGVEKLFF. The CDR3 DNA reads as TGTGCCTGGAGTGTACAGGGAGTCGAAAAACTGTTTTTT.